A single sample is the source of the 28 T cell receptor beta chains below, sequenced in a study of response to subunit inactivated influenza vaccine. One entry per CDR3 protein results from TCRdb running MiXCR on the RT-PCR reads. This sample yields over 150,000 distinct CDR3 sequences, of which 13% to 15% are seen a single time; about 25% belongs to the top ten. Sequencing was performed on CD8+ T cells sorted from PBMCs, taken 5 days after vaccination. These receptors all stem from a man aged 50 or older who received an inactivated influenza vaccine.

The chain links TRBV20-1 to TRBJ2-2; D might be TRBD1 or TRBD2, each matching 5 bases. CDR1 and CDR2 from the germline V gene are DFQATT and SNEGSKA (reference sequence). CDR3 length: 13 residues. Trimming stripped 1 base from V and 6 bases from J, with 9 bases between. The CDR3 sequence: CSARVGTAGELFF. CDR3 coding DNA: TGCAGTGCTAGAGTAGGGACCGCCGGGGAGCTGTTTTTT.

This chain uses TRBV29-1 with TRBJ2-1; D gene ambiguous. The CDR3 runs to 14 residues. V was pared by 5 bases and J by 1 base, with 12 bases between. The germline gives CDR1 SQVTM, CDR2 ANQGSEA. The CDR3 sequence: CSVHTIGSYNEQFF. In DNA form, the CDR3 reads TGCAGCGTTCATACCATAGGGTCCTACAATGAGCAGTTCTTC.

The sample holds many counts of this clonotype. This chain joins TRBV4-2 and TRBJ2-7; D possibly uses TRBD1 or TRBD2 (5 bases each). CDR1 and CDR2 from the germline V gene are LGHNA and YNFKEQ. The CDR3 is made up of 15 amino acids. V lost 0 bases and J lost 3, with 12 bases in between. The CDR3 sequence: CASSQERGRGYEQYF. The CDR3 DNA follows: TGTGCCAGCAGCCAAGAAAGGGGACGGGGCTACGAGCAGTACTTC.

The table lists this clonotype with a few counts. The V call is TRBV24-1, the J call TRBJ2-3; maybe TRBD2 (6 bases). V gave up 5 bases and J gave up 5 bases, with 13 bases separating them. Germline-derived CDR1 and CDR2 are KGHDR and SFDVKD. The CDR3 extends over 14 amino acids. The CDR3 reads CATSGPGLGDTQYF. The CDR3, as DNA: TGTGCCACCAGTGGCCCGGGACTCGGAGATACGCAGTATTTT.

The chain uses TRBV2 and TRBJ2-3, with TRBD2 matching over 14 bases. CDR1 and CDR2 (germline): SNHLY, FYNNEI. This CDR3 is built from 16 residues. The V segment lost 6 bases and the J segment 4 bases; nucleotides outside the gene matches: 6. CDR3 sequence: CASRTGLAGGPDTQYF. DNA for the CDR3: TGTGCCAGCAGGACTGGACTAGCGGGGGGCCCAGATACGCAGTATTTT.

This clonotype was observed many times. This chain joins TRBV7-9 and TRBJ1-2; a possible D gene is TRBD1 (6 bases). CDR3 size: 12 residues. Germline V lookup: CDR1 SEHNR, CDR2 FQNEAQ (reference sequence). Trimming stripped 5 bases from V and 4 bases from J, with 8 bases between. The CDR3 loop is CASSLDSYGYTF. The CDR3 nucleotides are TGTGCCAGCAGCCTGGACAGCTATGGCTACACCTTC.

The chain recombines TRBV27 with TRBJ2-3; D not certain. Germline V lookup: CDR1 MNHEY, CDR2 SMNVEV (reference sequence). The V end was cut by 6 bases, the J end by 6 bases, with 10 bases between. CDR3 length: 12 amino acids. The CDR3 DNA sequence: TGTGCCAGCAGGGAGACTGCGGATACGCAGTATTTT. It encodes CASRETADTQYF.

The V gene is TRBV4-3, the J gene TRBJ2-7; 11 bases fit TRBD2. The junction had 8 bases not matched to a gene; V was cut back by 1 base and J by 0 bases. There are 18 residues in the CDR3. Germline V gene data show CDR1 as LGHNA and CDR2 as YSLEER. The CDR3 spells CASSQVAGGNPSSYEQYF. The DNA for the CDR3 is TGCGCCAGCAGCCAAGTAGCGGGGGGGAACCCCAGCTCCTACGAGCAGTACTTC.

This chain connects TRBV5-6 to TRBJ2-2, with D hard to call. This CDR3 region has 13 residues. Germline CDR1 is SGHDT and CDR2 is YYEEEE. V was trimmed by 7 bases and J by 3 bases, leaving 10 bases between them. The CDR3 sequence is CASSLLDTGELFF. DNA of the CDR3: TGTGCCAGCTCGCTCTTGGACACCGGGGAGCTGTTTTTT.

The chain carries TRBV4-1 and TRBJ2-3; tentative D call: TRBD2 (5 bases). CDR1 MGHRA and CDR2 YSYEKL come from the germline V gene. The V gene lost 4 bases and the J gene lost 2 bases, with 19 bases spanning the gap. CDR3 length equals 17 residues. CDR3 coding DNA: TGCGCCAGCAGCCCTACTCCGAGGGCGGTACCCACAGATACGCAGTATTTT. It specifies CASSPTPRAVPTDTQYF.

Remarks on this clonotype: A read error may be the cause here, since a much bigger clone is one base away. The chain uses TRBV15 and TRBJ1-1; 7 positions match TRBD1. Trimming at V came to 5 bases and at J to 1 base, leaving 4 bases not matched to a gene. The CDR3 length is 14 residues. Germline-derived CDR1 and CDR2 are LNHNV and YYDKDF (reference sequence). CDR3: CATSDHRGNTEAFF. The DNA for the CDR3 is TGTGCCACCAGCGACCACAGGGGGAACACTGAAGCTTTCTTT.

The V and J genes are TRBV25-1 and TRBJ2-7; 11 nucleotides line up with TRBD2. Germline V gene sequence: CDR1 MGHDK, CDR2 SYGVNS. The CDR3 runs to 15 residues. The V and J ends lost 2 bases and 1 base, in that order; junction bases with no gene match: 1. DNA of the CDR3: TGTGCCAGCAGTGAAGGGACTAGCGGTTCCTACGAGCAGTACTTC. Protein product: CASSEGTSGSYEQYF.

This clonotype has a handful of counts. The CDR3 bases are TGTGCCAGCAGTTTTGTTCGGTCGTCAACCGGGGAGCTGTTTTTT. It is translated as CASSFVRSSTGELFF. The chain uses TRBV12-3 or TRBV12-4 and TRBJ2-2, with unresolved D. The CDR3 consists of 15 residues. Trimming removed 3 bases from V and 5 bases from J, with 13 bases in between.

This clonotype was seen repeatedly, ten times or more. The genes are TRBV9 and TRBJ2-1, with TRBD1 matching over 9 bases. CDR1 is SGDLS and CDR2 is YYNGEE in the germline V gene. This CDR3 has 16 residues. V lost 3 bases to trimming and J lost 6 bases; unmatched junction nucleotides: 10. The chain's CDR3 is CASSAPRTGASNEQFF. CDR3 DNA: TGTGCCAGCAGCGCCCCGAGGACAGGGGCGTCCAATGAGCAGTTCTTC.

The table lists this clonotype with a few counts. The chain joins TRBV29-1 to TRBJ2-3, with 9 bases lining up with TRBD2. J gave up 0 bases and V 1 base, and 2 bases lay outside the gene matches. The length of the CDR3 is 15 residues. Germline CDR1 and CDR2: SQVTM and ANQGSEA. The CDR3 region has the DNA TGCAGCGTTGAAGGACTAGCGGCTAGCACAGATACGCAGTATTTT. Protein: CSVEGLAASTDTQYF.

This clonotype was observed once. The chain joins TRBV20-1 to TRBJ2-7; D call uncertain. The CDR3 loop spans 12 amino acids. Germline V gene sequence: CDR1 DFQATT, CDR2 SNEGSKA (reference sequence). Trimming stripped 3 bases from V and 5 bases from J, with 11 bases between. The CDR3 sequence: CSARYGLDEQYF. The CDR3 DNA reads as TGCAGTGCTAGGTACGGGTTGGACGAGCAGTACTTC.

The chain uses TRBV15 and TRBJ1-4; D is unclear. Germline V gives CDR1 LNHNV, CDR2 YYDKDF (reference sequence). V lost 3 bases, J lost 8 bases, and 22 bases lay in between. CDR3 size: 17 residues. The CDR3 DNA reads as TGTGCCACCAGCAGCACCCTGGGCTTGTGGAGTTCCGAAAAACTGTTTTTT. Protein product: CATSSTLGLWSSEKLFF.

CDR3 loop: CASRVGRTSYNEQFF. In DNA, the CDR3 is TGTGCCAGTAGGGTTGGCCGGACGTCCTACAATGAGCAGTTCTTC. The V and J genes are TRBV19 and TRBJ2-1; D not certain. CDR3 length: 15 residues. Per the germline V gene, CDR1 is LNHDA and CDR2 is SQIVND (reference sequence). V gave up 6 bases and J gave up 1 base, with 13 bases separating them.

This chain connects TRBV6-2 or TRBV6-3 to TRBJ2-7; tentative D call: TRBD2 (5 bases). V gave up 5 bases and J gave up 0 bases, with 11 bases separating them. CDR1 and CDR2 (germline): MNHEY, SVGEGT. CDR3 length equals 14 residues. CDR3 coding DNA: TGTGCCAGCAGTATCCGGGAAACCTCCTACGAGCAGTACTTC. It codes for CASSIRETSYEQYF.

The chain joins TRBV12-3 or TRBV12-4 to TRBJ2-1; TRBD2 agrees at 9 bases. The CDR3 extends over 16 amino acids. V lost 0 bases to trimming and J lost 5 bases; unmatched junction nucleotides: 5. In DNA, the CDR3 is TGTGCCAGCAGTTTAGCGGGACTAGCTCTAAACAATGAGCAGTTCTTC. Amino acid sequence: CASSLAGLALNNEQFF.

The chain uses TRBV28 and TRBJ1-6; TRBD1 is a possible D gene (6 bases). This CDR3 has 14 amino acids. V was pared by 5 bases and J by 7 bases, with 12 bases between. Germline CDR1 is MDHEN and CDR2 is SYDVKM. CDR3 DNA: TGTGCCAGCAGTCCACCGGGACAAAATTCACCCCTCCACTTT. Its protein product is CASSPPGQNSPLHF.

This chain joins TRBV4-3 and TRBJ1-5; no clear D gene. The CDR3 is 13 residues long. From germline, CDR1 is LGHNA and CDR2 YSLEER. With 1 base removed from V and 3 bases from J, the gap between germline ends came to 4 bases. CDR3 sequence: CASSQGYNQPQHF. DNA of the CDR3: TGCGCCAGCAGCCAAGGCTACAATCAGCCCCAGCATTTT.

This clonotype appeared a few times. J is TRBJ1-1 and V is TRBV5-1, with D hard to call. Trimming shortened V by 3 bases and J by 6 bases, and 15 bases separated the two germline ends. This CDR3 contains 14 residues. Per the germline V gene, CDR1 is SGHRS and CDR2 is YFSETQ. The CDR3 sequence is CASSSNGRPAEAFF. CDR3 DNA sequence: TGCGCCAGCAGCTCTAACGGGCGCCCGGCTGAAGCTTTCTTT.

The chain carries TRBV6-5 and TRBJ2-3; a weak D match, TRBD2 (5 bases). The CDR3 sequence is 16 residues long. V was shortened by 4 bases and J by 2 bases, with 16 bases between the two germline ends. Germline CDR1 is MNHEY and CDR2 is SVGAGI. CDR3: CASSSYWAGDTDTQYF. CDR3 sequence (DNA): TGTGCCAGCAGTTCTTACTGGGCGGGCGACACAGATACGCAGTATTTT.

The rearrangement uses TRBV7-9 and TRBJ2-7; D is perhaps TRBD2 (5 bases). The germline V gene encodes CDR1 SEHNR and CDR2 FQNEAQ (reference sequence). CDR3 size: 14 residues. Deletions cut 6 bases from V and 2 bases from J, with 14 bases between. The CDR3 bases are TGTGCCAGCAGTTCTAAGATCGGGGCCTACGAGCAGTACTTC. Residues: CASSSKIGAYEQYF. Full variable domain (remainder filled in from reference TRBV7-9 and TRBJ2-7): DTGVSQNPRHKITKRGQNVTFRCDPISEHNRLYWYRQTLGQGPEFLTYFQNEAQLEKSRLLSDRFSAERPKGSFSTLEIQRTEQGDSAMYLCASSSKIGAYEQYFGPGTRLTVT.

This clonotype was observed at least ten times. The chain uses TRBV15 and TRBJ1-1; D not resolved. The V gene's germline CDR1 is LNHNV and CDR2 YYDKDF (reference sequence). Trimming took 3 bases from V and 1 from J, leaving 12 bases between them. The CDR3 has 15 amino acids. The CDR3 protein is CATSRSWQRNTEAFF. The CDR3 bases are TGTGCCACCAGCAGGTCGTGGCAGAGGAACACTGAAGCTTTCTTT.

The rearrangement uses TRBV11-2 and TRBJ2-1, with TRBD2 matching over 8 bases. V was clipped by 1 base and J by 12 bases; unmatched bases: 11. CDR1 is SGHAT, CDR2 FQNNGV, per germline. The CDR3 has 15 residues. The CDR3 sequence: CASSLVGSGAVGQFF. CDR3 DNA sequence: TGTGCCAGCAGCTTAGTAGGTAGCGGGGCCGTAGGGCAGTTCTTC.

This clonotype has at least ten counts. V is TRBV29-1 and J is TRBJ2-7, with 8 bases lining up with TRBD2. The V gene end was trimmed by 6 bases and the J gene end by 5 bases; junction bases not matched to a gene: 9. The CDR3 length is 13 residues. Germline V CDR1 and CDR2: SQVTM, ANQGSEA. The CDR3 bases are TGCAGCGTAGATTCCGGGAGGGCCAACGAGCAGTACTTC. It is translated as CSVDSGRANEQYF.